This T cell receptor (beta chain) originates from a study of blood T cell repertoires in COVID-19. Generated by immunoSEQ multiplex PCR, the TCRdb table keeps only in-frame clones and is missing some. The table records fewer than 350,000 clones, around 81% of them present only once. The V and J ends lost 2 bases and 0 bases, in that order; junction bases with no gene match: 1. CDR1 is LGHDT, CDR2 YNNKEL, per germline (reference sequence). This CDR3 is 14 amino acids long. The receptor comes from a woman aged 55-70 years with active or convalescent COVID-19. The rearrangement links TRBV3-1 (or the pseudogene TRBV3-2) to TRBJ2-7; TRBD2 matches 7 bases. Source material: peripheral blood. CDR3 nucleotide sequence: TGTGCCAGCAGCCAAAGCGGGGACTCCTACGAGCAGTACTTC. This codes for CASSQSGDSYEQYF.